This T cell receptor (beta chain) was observed in a study of early T cells in non-severe SARS-CoV-2 infection. Study background: Chains stayed unpaired after sequencing of bulk RNA from unsorted whole blood. The study, taken as a whole, reports: A preference for anti-spike CD8 responses marked VDJdb matching, which missed private and CD4 specificities.

This CDR3 spans 20 amino acids. The V gene end was trimmed by 1 base and the J gene end by 2 bases; junction bases not matched to a gene: 12. Germline V gives CDR1 MGHRA, CDR2 YSYEKL. This clonotype has more than one count but fewer than ten. Its antigen is currently unknown. Unique molecular identifiers (one per individual cDNA molecule) were attached. TCRdb reprocessed the 5' RACE reads via MiXCR and lists one record per CDR3 protein. The sample contains tens of thousands of distinct CDR3 sequences, 8.9% of which appear only once. The receptor's source is an adult who was a healthcare worker with PCR-confirmed SARS-CoV-2 infection or an uninfected control (not recorded which). J is TRBJ2-1 and V is TRBV4-1; the match to TRBD2 covers 12 bases. Material: whole blood. CDR3 sequence: CASSQVRLAGGLGTYNEQFF. CDR3 DNA: TGCGCCAGCAGCCAAGTACGGCTAGCGGGAGGGCTGGGGACCTACAATGAGCAGTTCTTC.